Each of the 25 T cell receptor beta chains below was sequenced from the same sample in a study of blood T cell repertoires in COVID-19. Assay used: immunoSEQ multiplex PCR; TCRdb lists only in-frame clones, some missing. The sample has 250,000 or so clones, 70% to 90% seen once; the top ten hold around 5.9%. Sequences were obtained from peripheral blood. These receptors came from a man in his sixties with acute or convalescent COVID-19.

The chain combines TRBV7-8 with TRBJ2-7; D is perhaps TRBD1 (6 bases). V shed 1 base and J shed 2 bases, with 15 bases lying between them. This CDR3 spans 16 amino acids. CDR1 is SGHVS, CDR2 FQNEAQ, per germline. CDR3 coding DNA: TGTGCCAGCAGCTTAGGTAGGGACACAAACACCTACGAGCAGTACTTC. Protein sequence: CASSLGRDTNTYEQYF.

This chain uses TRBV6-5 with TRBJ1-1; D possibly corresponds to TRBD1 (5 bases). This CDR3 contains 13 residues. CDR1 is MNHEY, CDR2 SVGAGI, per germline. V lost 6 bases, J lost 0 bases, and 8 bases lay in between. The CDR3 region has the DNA TGTGCCAGCAGATCGACAGTGAACACTGAAGCTTTCTTT. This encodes CASRSTVNTEAFF.

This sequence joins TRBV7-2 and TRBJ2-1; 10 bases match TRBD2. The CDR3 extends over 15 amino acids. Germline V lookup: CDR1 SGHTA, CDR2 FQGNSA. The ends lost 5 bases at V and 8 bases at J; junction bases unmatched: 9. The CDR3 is CASSQAGTSAYEQFF. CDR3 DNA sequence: TGTGCCAGCAGCCAGGCCGGGACTAGCGCGTATGAGCAGTTCTTC.

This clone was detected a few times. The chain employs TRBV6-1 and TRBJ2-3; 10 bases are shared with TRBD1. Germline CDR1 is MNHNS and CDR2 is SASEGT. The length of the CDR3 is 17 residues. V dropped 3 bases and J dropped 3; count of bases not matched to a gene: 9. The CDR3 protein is CASSEGGTGVRTDTQYF. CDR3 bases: TGTGCCAGCAGTGAGGGGGGGACAGGGGTCAGAACAGATACGCAGTATTTT.

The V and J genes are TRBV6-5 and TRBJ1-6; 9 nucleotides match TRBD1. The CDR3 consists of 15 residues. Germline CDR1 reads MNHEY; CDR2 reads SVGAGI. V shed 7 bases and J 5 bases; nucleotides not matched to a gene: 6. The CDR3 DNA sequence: TGTGCCAGCAAGGGACAGGGAGATAATAATTCACCCCTCCACTTT. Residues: CASKGQGDNNSPLHF.

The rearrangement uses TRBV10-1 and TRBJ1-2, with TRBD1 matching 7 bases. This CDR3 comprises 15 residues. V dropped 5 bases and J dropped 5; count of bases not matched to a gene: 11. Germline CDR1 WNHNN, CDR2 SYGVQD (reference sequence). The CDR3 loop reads CASSNGAGGTYGYTF. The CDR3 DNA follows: TGCGCCAGCAGTAACGGGGCAGGGGGTACTTATGGCTACACCTTC.

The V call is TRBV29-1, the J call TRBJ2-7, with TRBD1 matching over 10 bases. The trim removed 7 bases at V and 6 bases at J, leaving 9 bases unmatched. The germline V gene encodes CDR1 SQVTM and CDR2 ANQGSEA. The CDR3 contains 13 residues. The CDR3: CSAAPGTGVEQYF. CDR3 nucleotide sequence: TGCAGCGCGGCCCCCGGGACAGGGGTCGAGCAGTACTTC.

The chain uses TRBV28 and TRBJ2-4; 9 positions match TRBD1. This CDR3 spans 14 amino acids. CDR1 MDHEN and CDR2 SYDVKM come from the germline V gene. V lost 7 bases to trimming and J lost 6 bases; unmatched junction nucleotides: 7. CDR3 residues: CASNPDRGGNIQYF. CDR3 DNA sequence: TGTGCCAGCAATCCGGACAGGGGCGGAAACATTCAGTACTTC.

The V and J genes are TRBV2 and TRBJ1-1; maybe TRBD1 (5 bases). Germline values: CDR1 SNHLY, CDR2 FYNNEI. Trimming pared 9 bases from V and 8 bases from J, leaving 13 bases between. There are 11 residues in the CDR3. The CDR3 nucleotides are TGTGCCAGTACCAGGGAGGTAGAAGCTTTCTTT. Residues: CASTREVEAFF.

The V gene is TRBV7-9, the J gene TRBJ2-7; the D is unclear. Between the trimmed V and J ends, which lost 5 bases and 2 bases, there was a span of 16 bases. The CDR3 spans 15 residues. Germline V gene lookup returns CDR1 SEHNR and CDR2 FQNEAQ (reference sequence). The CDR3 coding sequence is TGTGCCAGCAGCCGATCGGGTCGGCCCACCTACGAGCAGTACTTC. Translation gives CASSRSGRPTYEQYF.

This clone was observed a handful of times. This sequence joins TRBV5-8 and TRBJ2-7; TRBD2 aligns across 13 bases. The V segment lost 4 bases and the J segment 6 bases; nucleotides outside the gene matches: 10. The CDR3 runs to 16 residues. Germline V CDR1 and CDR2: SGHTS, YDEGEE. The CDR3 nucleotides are TGTGCCAGCAGCCGCCTCCGGACTAGCGGGAGTGGCGAGCAGTACTTC. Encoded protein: CASSRLRTSGSGEQYF.

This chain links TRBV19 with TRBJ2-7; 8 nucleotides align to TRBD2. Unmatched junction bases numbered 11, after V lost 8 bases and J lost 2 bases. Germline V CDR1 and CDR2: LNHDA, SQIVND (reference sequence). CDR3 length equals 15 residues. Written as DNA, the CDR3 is TGTGCCAGTGGGTCGTGGGGTAGCGGGACCTACGAGCAGTACTTC. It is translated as CASGSWGSGTYEQYF.

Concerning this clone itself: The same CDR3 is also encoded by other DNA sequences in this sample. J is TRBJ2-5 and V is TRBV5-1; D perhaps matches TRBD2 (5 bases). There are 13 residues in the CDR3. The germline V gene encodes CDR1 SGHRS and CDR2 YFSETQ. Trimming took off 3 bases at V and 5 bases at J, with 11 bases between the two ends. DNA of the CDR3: TGCGCCAGCAGCTCTGGAGGTAGGGAGACCCAGTACTTC. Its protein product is CASSSGGRETQYF.

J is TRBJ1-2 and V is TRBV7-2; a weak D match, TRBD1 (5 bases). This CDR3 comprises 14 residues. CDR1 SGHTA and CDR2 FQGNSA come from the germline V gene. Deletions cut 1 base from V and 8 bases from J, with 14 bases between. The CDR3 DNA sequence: TGTGCCAGCAGCTTAGGGGGCCATCCGACCGGCTACACCTTC. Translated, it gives CASSLGGHPTGYTF.

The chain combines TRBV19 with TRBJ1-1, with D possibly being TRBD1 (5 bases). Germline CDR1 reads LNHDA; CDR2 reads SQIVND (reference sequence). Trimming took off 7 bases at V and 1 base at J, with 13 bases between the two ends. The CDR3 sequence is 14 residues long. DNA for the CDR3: TGTGCCAGTATTAGCCTCGGGGGGAACACTGAAGCTTTCTTT. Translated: CASISLGGNTEAFF.

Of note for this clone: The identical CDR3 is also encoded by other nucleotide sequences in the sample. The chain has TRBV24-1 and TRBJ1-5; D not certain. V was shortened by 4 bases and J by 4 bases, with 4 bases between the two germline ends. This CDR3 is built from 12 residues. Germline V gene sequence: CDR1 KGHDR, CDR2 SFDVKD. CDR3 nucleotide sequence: TGTGCCACCAGTGACCTGAATCAGCCCCAGCATTTT. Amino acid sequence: CATSDLNQPQHF.

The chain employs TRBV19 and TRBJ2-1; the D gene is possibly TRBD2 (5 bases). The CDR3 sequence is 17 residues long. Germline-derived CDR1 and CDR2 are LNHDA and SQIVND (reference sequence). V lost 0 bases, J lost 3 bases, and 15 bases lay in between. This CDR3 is CASSIDEGERGYNEQFF. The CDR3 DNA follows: TGTGCCAGTAGTATAGATGAGGGTGAGAGAGGCTACAATGAGCAGTTCTTC.

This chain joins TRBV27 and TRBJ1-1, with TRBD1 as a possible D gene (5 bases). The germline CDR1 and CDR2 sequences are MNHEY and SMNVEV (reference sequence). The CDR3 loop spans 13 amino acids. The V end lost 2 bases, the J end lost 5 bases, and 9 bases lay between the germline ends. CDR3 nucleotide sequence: TGTGCCAGCAGTTTAGGGGCTGGGACTGAAGCTTTCTTT. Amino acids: CASSLGAGTEAFF.

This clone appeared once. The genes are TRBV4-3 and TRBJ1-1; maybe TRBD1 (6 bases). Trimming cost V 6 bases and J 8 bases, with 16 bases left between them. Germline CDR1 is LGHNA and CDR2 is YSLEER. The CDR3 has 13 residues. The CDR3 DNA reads TGCGCCAGCAGGGGACACATAATGGGAGAAGCTTTCTTT. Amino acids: CASRGHIMGEAFF.

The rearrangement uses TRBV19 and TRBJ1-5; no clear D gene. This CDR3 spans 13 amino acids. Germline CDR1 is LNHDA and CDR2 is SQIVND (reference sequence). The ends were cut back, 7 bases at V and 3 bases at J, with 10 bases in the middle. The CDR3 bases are TGTGCCAGTAATTGGGCGACCAATCAGCCCCAGCATTTT. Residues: CASNWATNQPQHF.

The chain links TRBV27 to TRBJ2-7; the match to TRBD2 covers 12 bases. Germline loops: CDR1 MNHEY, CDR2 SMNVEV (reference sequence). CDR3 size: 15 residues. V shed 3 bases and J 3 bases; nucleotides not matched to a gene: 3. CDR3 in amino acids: CASSLEGLAGYEQYF. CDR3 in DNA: TGTGCCAGCAGTTTGGAGGGACTAGCGGGCTACGAGCAGTACTTC.

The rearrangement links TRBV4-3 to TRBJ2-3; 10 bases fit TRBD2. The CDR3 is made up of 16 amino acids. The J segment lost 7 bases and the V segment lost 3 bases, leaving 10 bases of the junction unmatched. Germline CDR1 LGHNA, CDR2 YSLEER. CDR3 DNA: TGCGCCAGCAGCCAGACCTCTAGCGGGAGTGGGAATACGCAGTATTTT. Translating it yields CASSQTSSGSGNTQYF.

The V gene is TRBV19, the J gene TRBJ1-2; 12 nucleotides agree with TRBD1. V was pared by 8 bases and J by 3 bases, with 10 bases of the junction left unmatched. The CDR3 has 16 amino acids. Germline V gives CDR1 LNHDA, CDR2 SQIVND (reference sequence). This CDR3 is CASAKGTGGFDYGYTF. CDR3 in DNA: TGTGCCAGTGCCAAAGGGACAGGGGGCTTCGACTATGGCTACACCTTC.

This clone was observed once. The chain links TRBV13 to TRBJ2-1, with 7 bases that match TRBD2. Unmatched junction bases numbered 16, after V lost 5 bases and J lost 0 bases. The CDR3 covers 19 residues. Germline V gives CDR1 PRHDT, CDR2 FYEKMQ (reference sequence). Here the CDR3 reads CASSPRAASGISSYNEQFF. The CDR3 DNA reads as TGTGCCAGCAGCCCCCGAGCGGCGAGCGGGATAAGCTCCTACAATGAGCAGTTCTTC.

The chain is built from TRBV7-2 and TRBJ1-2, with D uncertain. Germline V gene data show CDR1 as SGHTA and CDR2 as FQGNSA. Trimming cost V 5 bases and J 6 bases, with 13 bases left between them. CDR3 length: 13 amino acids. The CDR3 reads CASSPGYGNGYTF. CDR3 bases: TGTGCCAGCAGCCCTGGATACGGGAATGGCTACACCTTC. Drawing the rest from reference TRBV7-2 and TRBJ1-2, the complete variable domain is GAGVSQSPSNKVTEKGKDVELRCDPISGHTALYWYRQSLGQGLEFLIYFQGNSAPDKSGLPSDRFSAERTGGSVSTLTIQRTQQEDSAVYLCASSPGYGNGYTFGSGTRLTVV.